This T cell receptor beta chain was found in a study of CD8 T cells in Susac syndrome. At the level of the study: Each patient with Susac syndrome, at the time of blood draw, was therapy-naive, on corticosteroids, or on intravenous immunoglobulin alone. Points from the study as a whole: Repertoires of Susac syndrome CD4+ T cells lacked clonal expansion.

A note on this clonotype: Its antigen is not known.

V was pared by 0 bases and J by 2 bases, with 13 bases between. The CDR3 extends over 16 amino acids. Germline CDR1 is SGDLS and CDR2 is YYNGEE. Random hexamers were used to reverse transcribe 0.5 to 1 ug of RNA. With immunoSEQ multiplex PCR, TCR beta CDR3 was amplified across 54 Vbeta and 13 Jbeta. TCRdb re-derived calls from the immunoSEQ multiplex PCR reads in MiXCR, one entry per CDR3 protein. Among about 180,000 distinct CDR3 sequences listed, 85% to 95% were seen once. The TCR was taken from a human donor with Susac syndrome. The specimen was CD4+ T cells from PBMCs. This sequence joins TRBV9 and TRBJ2-3; D possibly corresponds to TRBD1 (6 bases). CDR3 region: CASSVDEGQYTDTQYF. CDR3 sequence (DNA): TGTGCCAGCAGCGTAGATGAGGGACAATACACAGATACGCAGTATTTT.